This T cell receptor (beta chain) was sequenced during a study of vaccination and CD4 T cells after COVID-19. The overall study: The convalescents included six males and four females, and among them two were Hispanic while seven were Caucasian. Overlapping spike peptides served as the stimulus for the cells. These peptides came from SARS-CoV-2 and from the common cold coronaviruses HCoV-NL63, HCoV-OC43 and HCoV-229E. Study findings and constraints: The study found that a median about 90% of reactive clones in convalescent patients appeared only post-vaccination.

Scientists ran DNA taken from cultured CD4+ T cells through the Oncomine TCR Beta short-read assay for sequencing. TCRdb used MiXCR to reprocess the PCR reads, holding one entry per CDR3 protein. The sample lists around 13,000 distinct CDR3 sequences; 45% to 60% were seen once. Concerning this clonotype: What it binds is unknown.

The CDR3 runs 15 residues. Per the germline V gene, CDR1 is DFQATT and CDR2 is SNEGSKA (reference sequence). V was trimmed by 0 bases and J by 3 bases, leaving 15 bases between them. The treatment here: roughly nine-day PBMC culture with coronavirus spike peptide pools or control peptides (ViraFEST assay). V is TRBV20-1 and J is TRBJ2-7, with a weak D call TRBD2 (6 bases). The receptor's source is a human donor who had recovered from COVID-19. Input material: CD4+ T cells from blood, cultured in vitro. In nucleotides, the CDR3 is TGCAGTGCTAGAGACAGCCGTGGGGAGGTCTACGAGCAGTACTTC. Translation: CSARDSRGEVYEQYF.